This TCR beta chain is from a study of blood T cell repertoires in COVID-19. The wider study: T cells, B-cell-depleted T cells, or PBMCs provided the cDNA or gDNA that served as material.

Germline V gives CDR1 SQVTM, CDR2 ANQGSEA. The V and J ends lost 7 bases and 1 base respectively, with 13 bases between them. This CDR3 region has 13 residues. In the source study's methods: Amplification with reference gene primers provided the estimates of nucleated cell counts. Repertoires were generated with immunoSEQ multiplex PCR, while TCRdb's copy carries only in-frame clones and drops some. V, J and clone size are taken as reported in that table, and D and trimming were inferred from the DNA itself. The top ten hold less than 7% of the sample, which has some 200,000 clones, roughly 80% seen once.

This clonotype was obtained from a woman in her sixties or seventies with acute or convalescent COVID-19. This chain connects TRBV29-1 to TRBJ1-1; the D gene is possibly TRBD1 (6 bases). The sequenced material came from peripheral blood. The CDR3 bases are TGCAGCGCTTACAGGGATCCGAACACTGAAGCTTTCTTT. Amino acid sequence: CSAYRDPNTEAFF.